This TCR beta chain was identified in a study of response to subunit inactivated influenza vaccine. A single record per CDR3 protein comes from TCRdb applying MiXCR to the RT-PCR reads. This sample has under 550,000 distinct CDR3 sequences, with 6% to 9% found just once. Trimming removed 10 bases from V and 0 bases from J, with 7 bases in between. The CDR3 is made up of 12 amino acids. Germline loops: CDR1 MNHEY, CDR2 SVGEGT. The V and J genes are TRBV6-2 or TRBV6-3 and TRBJ1-5; D call uncertain. The sample consisted of PBMCs from blood, taken around 25 months after vaccination. The origin of this receptor is a man aged 50-75 years who received an inactivated influenza vaccine. Here the CDR3 reads CAIANSNQPQHF. The CDR3 region has the DNA TGTGCCATCGCGAATAGCAATCAGCCCCAGCATTTT.